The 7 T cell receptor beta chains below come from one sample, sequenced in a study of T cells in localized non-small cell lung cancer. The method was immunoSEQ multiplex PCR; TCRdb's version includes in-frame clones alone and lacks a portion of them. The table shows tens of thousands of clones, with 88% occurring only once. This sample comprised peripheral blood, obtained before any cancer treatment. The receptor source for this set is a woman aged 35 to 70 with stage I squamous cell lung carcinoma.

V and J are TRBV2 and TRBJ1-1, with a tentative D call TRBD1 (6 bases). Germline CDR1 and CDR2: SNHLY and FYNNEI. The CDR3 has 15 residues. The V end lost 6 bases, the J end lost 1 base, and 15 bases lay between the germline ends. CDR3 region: CASRHNRAENTEAFF. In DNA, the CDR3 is TGTGCCAGCAGACATAACAGGGCTGAGAACACTGAAGCTTTCTTT.

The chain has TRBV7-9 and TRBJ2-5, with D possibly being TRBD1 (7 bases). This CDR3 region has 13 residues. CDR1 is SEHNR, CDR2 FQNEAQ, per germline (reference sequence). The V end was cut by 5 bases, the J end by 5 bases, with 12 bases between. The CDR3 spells CASSQGGGETQYF. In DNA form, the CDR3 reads TGTGCCAGCAGCCAGGGGGGCGGCGAGACCCAGTACTTC.

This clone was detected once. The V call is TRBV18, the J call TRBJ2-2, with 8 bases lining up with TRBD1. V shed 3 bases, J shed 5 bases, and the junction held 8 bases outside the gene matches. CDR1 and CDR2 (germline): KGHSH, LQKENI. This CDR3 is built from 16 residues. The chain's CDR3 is CASSPRQGAGTGELFF. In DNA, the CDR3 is TGTGCCAGCTCACCGCGCCAGGGGGCAGGAACCGGGGAGCTGTTTTTT.

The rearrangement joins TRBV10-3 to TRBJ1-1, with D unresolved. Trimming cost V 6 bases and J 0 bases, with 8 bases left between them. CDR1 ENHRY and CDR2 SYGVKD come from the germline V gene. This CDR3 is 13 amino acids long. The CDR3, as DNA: TGTGCCATCAGGGAAGGAATGAACACTGAAGCTTTCTTT. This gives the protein CAIREGMNTEAFF.

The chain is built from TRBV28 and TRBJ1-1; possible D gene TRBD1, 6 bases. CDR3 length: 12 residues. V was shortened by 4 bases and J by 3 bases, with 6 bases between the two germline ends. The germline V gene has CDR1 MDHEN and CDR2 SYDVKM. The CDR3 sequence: CASSSGDTEAFF. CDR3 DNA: TGTGCCAGCAGTTCAGGGGACACTGAAGCTTTCTTT.

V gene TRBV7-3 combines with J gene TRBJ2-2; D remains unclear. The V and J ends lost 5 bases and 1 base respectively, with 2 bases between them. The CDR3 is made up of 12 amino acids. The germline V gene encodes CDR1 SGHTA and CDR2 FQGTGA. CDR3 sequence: CASSKNTGELFF. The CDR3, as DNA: TGTGCCAGCAGCAAGAACACCGGGGAGCTGTTTTTT.

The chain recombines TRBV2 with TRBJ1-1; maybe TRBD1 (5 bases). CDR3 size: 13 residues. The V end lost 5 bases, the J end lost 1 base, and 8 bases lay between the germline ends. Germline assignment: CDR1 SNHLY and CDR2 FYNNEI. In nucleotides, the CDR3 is TGTGCCAGCAGTTCTCAGGGGAACACTGAAGCTTTCTTT. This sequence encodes CASSSQGNTEAFF.